This T cell receptor (beta chain) was observed in a study of T cell changes during pregnancy in multiple sclerosis. The ends were cut back, 2 bases at V and 4 bases at J, with 21 bases in the middle. The CDR3 is 18 amino acids. In germline, CDR1 is LGHNA, CDR2 YNFKEQ. Generated by immunoSEQ multiplex PCR, the TCRdb table keeps only in-frame clones and is missing some. The sample includes tens of thousands of clones, around 93% of them seen just once. Material: peripheral blood, obtained before pregnancy. This sequence was found in a female donor with multiple sclerosis, enrolled in a pregnancy study. The gene calls are TRBV4-2 and TRBJ2-4; TRBD2 is a possible D gene (6 bases). CDR3 residues: CASSQSAGQQPTKNIQYF. Here the CDR3 DNA reads TGTGCCAGCAGCCAATCTGCGGGGCAGCAACCAACAAAAAACATTCAGTACTTC.